This passage covers 4 T cell receptor delta chains from one sample sequenced in a study of γδ T cells in repeated Plasmodium falciparum infection. TCRdb fed the multiplex PCR reads to CATT. The table includes roughly 93,000 delta-chain clones, over 1.3% detected once. Flow sorting of PBMC yielded separate Vgamma9/Vdelta2+ and Vdelta2-negative gammadelta T cell populations for bulk repertoire analysis. The sequenced sample was gamma-delta T cells from blood. All receptors come from a pool of human donors (malaria-infected and uninfected, not separated).

This clone was counted only a few times. The protein given by TCRdb reflects a much larger clone and differs at residue 20 from this DNA's translation, likely from a read error; the protein shown is the DNA's translation. The V gene is TRDV1, the J gene TRDJ1; 13 positions match TRDD3. The germline V gene encodes CDR1 TSWWSYY and CDR2 QGS. The CDR3 length is 21 residues. The CDR3 protein is CALRVLPTIVTGGYATDKLTF. For the CDR3, the DNA is TGTGCTCTGCGGGTCCTTCCTACGATAGTAACTGGGGGATACGCAACTGATAAACTCACCTTT.

This clone came up many times. TCRdb's protein, taken from a much larger clone, differs from this DNA's translation at residue 13, likely owing to a read error; the protein displayed comes from the DNA. This chain links TRDV1 with TRDJ1; D unclear. TCRdb gives no J gene; it was assigned here by matching the DNA to germline. The CDR3 has 16 residues. CDR1 and CDR2 (germline): TSWWSYY, QGS. As DNA, the CDR3 is TGTGCTCTTGGGGAGGGGCTCGATCCGTACACCGATAGACTCATCTTT. The encoded protein is CALGEGLDPYTDRLIF.

Notes on this clone: A read error is likely here: a far larger clone is one base away. At the DNA level, this CDR3 is encoded by other sequences in the same sample as well. For the V gene the call is TRDV2; the J gene has no call; the D call in the table, TRDD3, was not verified against the DNA. CDR3 length equals 18 residues. The germline V gene has CDR1 GEAIGNYY and CDR2 EKD. CDR3 sequence (DNA): TGTGCCTGTGACACGGTTGAGGGGAAACGCCTTTACACCGATAAGCTCATCTTT. It is translated as CACDTVEGKRLYTDKLIF.

A note on this clone: This sequence is one base from a far larger clone and is likely a read error. Other DNA sequences in this specimen translate into the identical CDR3. The CDR3 region is CALGPAWKDTYTDKLIF. In nucleotides, the CDR3 is TGTGCTCTCGGGCCTGCCTGGAAGGATACGTACACCGATAAACTCATCTTT. The chain carries TRDV1 and TRDJ1; 7 nucleotides line up with TRDD3. No J gene is reported in TCRdb; it was inferred here by comparing the DNA with germline. The CDR3 contains 17 residues. Germline V gene lookup returns CDR1 TSWWSYY and CDR2 QGS. V lost 9 bases to trimming and J lost 0 bases; unmatched junction nucleotides: 16.